This entry is about one T cell receptor beta chain. This sample is drawn from a study of blood T cell repertoires in COVID-19. The overall study: Samples of COVID-19 (acute and convalescent) were obtained from the United States, Italy and Spain. PBMCs, B-cell-depleted T cells, or T cells provided the cDNA or gDNA that made up the material.

Clones were sequenced by immunoSEQ multiplex PCR, and TCRdb holds only the in-frame ones, with some missing. The sample shows 120,000 to 150,000 clones, 87% of them seen only once. The V and J ends lost 3 bases and 4 bases, in that order; junction bases with no gene match: 15. This CDR3 region has 18 residues. The germline CDR1 and CDR2 sequences are KGHDR and SFDVKD. The sample comprised peripheral blood. The sequence derives from a woman in her forties or fifties with acute or convalescent COVID-19. The gene calls are TRBV24-1 and TRBJ2-3; 7 bases line up with TRBD2. CDR3 coding DNA: TGTGCCACCAGTGATCCGATCTTTAGGGGAGGGCCACCAGATACGCAGTATTTT. As protein: CATSDPIFRGGPPDTQYF.